This paragraph reports one T cell receptor (beta chain). As yet, its antigen is unknown. Method: immunoSEQ multiplex PCR; TCRdb's copy keeps in-frame clones and lacks some. The sample records over 250,000 clones, roughly 87% being singletons. Between the trimmed V and J ends, which lost 2 bases and 6 bases, there was a span of 17 bases. The CDR3 is 17 residues long. Germline values: CDR1 MNHEY, CDR2 SMNVEV (reference sequence). The donors were members of the roughly 120-subject validation cohort (separate from the roughly 700-subject first cohort). These data belong to a study of cytomegalovirus exposure and HLA in healthy donors. The study's findings and limits: It was confirmed in vitro that three of the CMV-associated chains were specific for CMV antigens.

The sample consisted of PBMCs. The chain links TRBV27 to TRBJ1-6, with D uncertain. The clonotype was recovered from a woman in her 30s in good health and CMV-seropositive. CDR3 DNA: TGTGCCAGCAGTTTAACCCTAGAGGGAAAGAGTAATTCACCCCTCCACTTT. Encoded protein: CASSLTLEGKSNSPLHF.